This T cell receptor (beta chain) was sequenced in a study of human T cells and chemical hapten exposure. Across the whole study: Patients received weekly diphenylcyclopropenone doses to the scalp throughout the roughly 23-week study. Alopecia universalis, totalis or areata was present in patients who were mostly female.

TCRdb re-derived calls from the RACE reads in MiXCR, one entry per CDR3 protein. The table has roughly 140,000 distinct CDR3 sequences, about 11% seen once. The CDR3 totals 20 residues. Stated time point: patch test 2, 6 weeks after DPC sensitization. Treatment meaning: therapeutic diphenylcyclopropenone sensitization with weekly scalp DPC. Ahead of each patch test application, blood was drawn. This clonotype was observed a handful of times. The specimen was whole blood, collected in connection with sensitization to the hapten diphenylcyclopropenone (DPC). This rearrangement joins TRBV21-1 to TRBJ2-1; the DNA was not used to check the table's D call, TRBD2. TRBV21-1 represents a pseudogene. This TCR came from a woman between 50 and 59 years old with alopecia areata. Some clones in this sample may be carry-over from other donors' samples. The CDR3 region is CASSKGWAAAGGPPYNEQFF. The CDR3 nucleotides read TGTGCCAGCAGCAAAGGCTGGGCAGCGGCGGGAGGCCCCCCTTACAATGAGCAGTTCTTC.